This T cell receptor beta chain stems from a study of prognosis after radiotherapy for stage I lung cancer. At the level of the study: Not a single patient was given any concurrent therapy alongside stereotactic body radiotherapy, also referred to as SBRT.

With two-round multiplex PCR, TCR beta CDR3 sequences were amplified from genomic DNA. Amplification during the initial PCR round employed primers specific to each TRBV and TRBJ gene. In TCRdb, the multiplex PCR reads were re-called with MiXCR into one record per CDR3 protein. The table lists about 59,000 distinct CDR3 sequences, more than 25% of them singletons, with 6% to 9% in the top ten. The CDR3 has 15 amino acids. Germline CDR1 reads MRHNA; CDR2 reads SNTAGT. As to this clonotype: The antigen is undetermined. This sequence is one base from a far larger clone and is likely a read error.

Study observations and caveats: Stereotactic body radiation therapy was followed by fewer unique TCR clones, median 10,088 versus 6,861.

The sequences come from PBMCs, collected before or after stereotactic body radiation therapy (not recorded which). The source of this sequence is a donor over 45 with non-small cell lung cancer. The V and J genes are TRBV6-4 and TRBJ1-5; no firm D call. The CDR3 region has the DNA TGTGCCAGCAGTGAAAGGTGGGCAGGCGATCAGCCCCAGAATTTT. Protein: CASSERWAGDQPQNF.